These T cell receptor beta chains were read from a single sample in a study of shared clonotypes between healthy human individuals. The protocol was immunoSEQ multiplex PCR, while the TCRdb copy is restricted to in-frame clones and leaves out a portion. Of 2 million to 2.5 million clones detected, approximately 94% appear once; the ten largest clones hold more than 0.1%. The sequenced sample consisted of naive CD4+ T cells sorted from blood. The source is a man between 18 and 29 years old in good health. Both conserved end residues are part of each CDR3. D genes are given only for firm matches. Size is omitted from some rows. Given values are once, few, many or a class for expanded clones.

J: TRBJ1-1
D: -
V: TRBV6-5
size: -
DNA: TGTGCCAGCAGTTATCGGGGGGAAGCTTTCTTT
CDR3: CASSYRGEAFF

J: TRBJ2-2
D: -
V: TRBV7-2
size: -
DNA: TGTGCCAGCAGCTTAGCGGGGCCCACCGGGGAGCTGTTTTTT
CDR3: CASSLAGPTGELFF

J: TRBJ2-7
D: -
V: TRBV5-8
size: -
DNA: TGTGCCAGCAGCTTCGAGGCAGGGACTTACGAGCAGTACTTC
CDR3: CASSFEAGTYEQYF

J: TRBJ1-4
D: -
V: TRBV5-1
size: once
DNA: TGCGCCAGCAGCTTGGGGAGTGCAACTAATGAAAAACTGTTTTTT
CDR3: CASSLGSATNEKLFF

J: TRBJ1-4
D: -
V: TRBV18
size: -
DNA: TGTGCCAGCTCATGGGGGACTAATGAAAAACTGTTTTTT
CDR3: CASSWGTNEKLFF

J: TRBJ1-2
D: -
V: TRBV12-5
size: -
DNA: TGTGCTAGTGGTTTGAGGGTGCGGCAGAGCCTCCGCGGCTACACCTTC
CDR3: CASGLRVRQSLRGYTF

J: TRBJ2-5
D: TRBD2
V: TRBV5-6
size: -
DNA: TGTGCCAGCAGCAGGACTAGCGGGGGCTCTCAAGAGACCCAGTACTTC
CDR3: CASSRTSGGSQETQYF

J: TRBJ1-5
D: -
V: TRBV9
size: -
DNA: TGTGCCAGCAGCGTAGGCGGGGGCAAGACTGAGCCCCAGCATTTT
CDR3: CASSVGGGKTEPQHF

J: TRBJ2-1
D: -
V: TRBV11-2
size: once
DNA: TGTGCCAGCAGCTTAGCTGCGGGCGCCTACAATGAGCAGTTCTTC
CDR3: CASSLAAGAYNEQFF

J: TRBJ2-2
D: -
V: TRBV28
size: -
DNA: TGTGCCAGCCAGGGTAACACCGGGGAGCTGTTTTTT
CDR3: CASQGNTGELFF

J: TRBJ2-3
D: -
V: TRBV5-8
size: -
DNA: TGTGCCAGCAGCTTTCTCCCGGTTAACACAGATACGCAGTATTTT
CDR3: CASSFLPVNTDTQYF